The entry below gives a single T cell receptor beta chain sequence along with its context. Its antigen specificity is not known. The sample holds no much larger clone one base away, and base qualities are not on file. V lost 2 bases and J lost 4 bases; the stretch between them is 7 bases long. Taken from the germline V gene (reference sequence), the CDR1 and CDR2 loops are GTSNPN and SVGIG. Counted from cysteine to phenylalanine, this CDR3 has 12 amino acids. Left in the record is the CDR3 DNA by itself, 36 bases read in frame from the first base. TCRbeta CDR3 regions were amplified from genomic DNA by means of the immunoSEQ Assay, a bias-controlled multiplex PCR. Concerning the study's data processing: Within the assay, amplification of reference gene primers was used to estimate how many nucleated cells each sample contained. To quantify the absolute abundance of each unique TCRbeta CDR3 rearrangement, sequence reads were collapsed and filtered. For each sample, productive Simpson clonality was calculated by taking the square root of Simpson's diversity index across productive rearrangements. This is the immuneACCESS table as TCRdb keeps it, with only in-frame sequences that have V and J called. A part of the clones is gone; compared with another copy, unresolved V genes explain less than half, and the rest is unexplained. The V and J calls and the clone size are those of that table, but D and trimming were determined from the DNA. The sample includes tens of thousands of clones, with more than 75% observed a single time. In total, the top ten clones hold more than 6% of the sample.

The data derive from a study of blood T cell repertoires in COVID-19 (dated by TCRdb to the early 2020s). Describing the broader study: Collaborator samples came from the United States, Italy and Spain and covered acute and convalescent phases of COVID-19. Nearly every sample came with metadata listing a de-identified subject ID, COVID-19 status, age in years and sex. Subjects who had been exposed to COVID-19, were actively infected with it, or had recovered from it provided the deeply sampled blood TCRbeta repertoires that made up the dataset. Where available, HLA class I and class II types were taken from metadata supplied by the sample provider and were not determined by assay-based typing. The repertoires were made available in a free public database intended to serve as a resource for research on the immune response to SARS-CoV-2. Samples were obtained from the ongoing ImmuneRACE study (first 160 participants) and from about 1,300 subjects provided by 6 global collaborators. The material from the prospective study consisted of cDNA or gDNA derived from T cells, B-cell-depleted T cells, or PBMCs.

Here is what the overall study found, with its caveats: The quantity of clinical and demographic metadata differed by source and by participant and was supplied without curation.

At one collaborating source in Seattle, patients were enrolled during active infection and were followed longitudinally through the course of disease. Collaborating institutions collected whole blood in K2EDTA tubes following their own protocols. Collaborator samples were shipped for TCRbeta analysis as frozen whole blood, isolated PBMCs, or DNA extracted from either sample type. The TCR was taken from a woman aged 55-75 years with COVID-19, enrolled during active disease. The sample taken for sequencing was peripheral blood. The chain was built from TRBV30 and TRBJ2-3; the D gene is not confidently resolved. The DNA reads as follows: TGTGCCTGGAGTCCCCCCTCAGATACGCAGTATTTT. It is translated as CAWSPPSDTQYF. Joined to the reference TRBV30 and TRBJ2-3 proteins, this CDR3 gives the full variable domain: SQTIHQWPATLVQPVGSPLSLECTVEGTSNPNLYWYRQAAGRGLQLLFYSVGIGQISSEVPQNLSASRPQDRQFILSSKKLLLSDSGFYLCAWSPPSDTQYFGPGTRLTVL.